These 18 T cell receptor beta chains came from one sample sequenced in a study of blood T cell repertoires in COVID-19. Clones were sequenced by immunoSEQ multiplex PCR, and TCRdb holds only the in-frame ones, with some missing. The top ten hold roughly 2.9% of the sample, which has around 300,000 clones, roughly 90% seen once. The sequenced material came from peripheral blood. These receptor sequences come from a woman in her twenties or thirties with COVID-19, enrolled during active disease.

This chain uses TRBV19 with TRBJ1-6; D remains unclear. CDR1 and CDR2 (germline): LNHDA, SQIVND (reference sequence). This CDR3 region has 15 residues. Trimming took off 1 base at V and 0 bases at J, with 4 bases between the two ends. For the CDR3, the DNA is TGTGCCAGTAGTATAGGAGGCTCCTATAATTCACCCCTCCACTTT. As protein: CASSIGGSYNSPLHF.

This chain links TRBV30 with TRBJ2-7; D is unclear. V lost 5 bases and J lost 0, with 8 bases in between. CDR3 length: 12 amino acids. The germline V gene has CDR1 GTSNPN and CDR2 SVGIG (reference sequence). DNA of the CDR3: TGTGCCTGGGGTTCCAACTCCTACGAGCAGTACTTC. It yields the protein CAWGSNSYEQYF.

This chain links TRBV6-7 with TRBJ2-5; the D gene is possibly TRBD1 (6 bases). TRBV6-7 carries the ORF label, with uncertain function. V gave up 7 bases and J gave up 0 bases, with 24 bases separating them. The CDR3 consists of 18 residues. CDR3 amino acids: CASTDLPPRDTNQETQYF. The CDR3 nucleotides are TGTGCCAGCACCGATCTCCCTCCCCGGGACACGAACCAAGAGACCCAGTACTTC.

This clone was seen a single time. CDR3 amino acids: CASSYSLGVEAFF. The DNA for the CDR3 is TGTGCCAGCAGTTACTCGCTAGGCGTTGAAGCTTTCTTT. The chain joins TRBV6-5 to TRBJ1-1, with D unresolved. This CDR3 is 13 amino acids long. Germline V gives CDR1 MNHEY, CDR2 SVGAGI. The V gene lost 0 bases and the J gene lost 7 bases, with 9 bases spanning the gap.

V gene TRBV29-1 combines with J gene TRBJ2-2, with 7 positions matching TRBD2. The length of the CDR3 is 16 residues. Germline V gene lookup returns CDR1 SQVTM and CDR2 ANQGSEA. The J segment lost 3 bases and the V segment lost 6 bases, leaving 13 bases of the junction unmatched. The CDR3 loop is CSVLESRLADTGELFF. CDR3 sequence (DNA): TGCAGCGTCCTTGAAAGTAGGCTAGCGGACACCGGGGAGCTGTTTTTT.

This clone is deemed medium-sized. This chain connects TRBV12-3 or TRBV12-4 to TRBJ1-2; D call uncertain. There are 13 residues in the CDR3. The V end was cut by 3 bases, the J end by 4 bases, with 9 bases between. The CDR3 nucleotides read TGTGCCAGCAGTTTGAAACCAGGCTATGGCTACACCTTC. Residues: CASSLKPGYGYTF.

V and J are TRBV7-8 and TRBJ2-7; TRBD1 aligns across 8 bases. The CDR3 length is 14 residues. The V segment lost 8 bases and the J segment 6 bases; nucleotides outside the gene matches: 12. CDR1 SGHVS and CDR2 FQNEAQ come from the germline V gene. This CDR3 reads CASGTGTGSREQYF. CDR3 nucleotides: TGTGCCAGCGGAACCGGGACAGGATCTCGCGAGCAGTACTTC.

DNA of the CDR3: TGTGCCAGTAGTATAGCGGCAGGGGTTAACTATGGCTACACCTTC. This gives the protein CASSIAAGVNYGYTF. V is TRBV19 and J is TRBJ1-2, with D possibly TRBD1 on 6 matching bases. CDR1 is LNHDA and CDR2 is SQIVND in the germline V gene (reference sequence). The germline V and J ends were trimmed by 1 base and 1 base, with 10 bases remaining between them. This CDR3 region has 15 residues.

The chain employs TRBV19 and TRBJ1-1; no reliable D call. This CDR3 is 14 amino acids long. Germline V gene data show CDR1 as LNHDA and CDR2 as SQIVND (reference sequence). V was pared by 3 bases and J by 1 base, with 9 bases between. The CDR3 DNA follows: TGTGCCAGTAGTATTTGGCGGGCGAACACTGAAGCTTTCTTT. Translation gives CASSIWRANTEAFF.

The gene calls are TRBV5-1 and TRBJ1-2; TRBD1 matches 8 bases. Germline V gives CDR1 SGHRS, CDR2 YFSETQ. The ends lost 4 bases at V and 8 bases at J; junction bases unmatched: 16. The CDR3 consists of 16 residues. This chain's CDR3 is CASSPLGQGVSSGYTF. The DNA of the CDR3 is TGCGCCAGCAGCCCCCTCGGACAGGGCGTTAGTAGCGGCTACACCTTC.

This clone was detected a few times. The chain uses TRBV27 and TRBJ2-2; D might be TRBD1 (5 bases). Trimming pared 5 bases from V and 3 bases from J, leaving 10 bases between. The CDR3 contains 14 residues. The germline gives CDR1 MNHEY, CDR2 SMNVEV (reference sequence). CDR3 DNA sequence: TGTGCCAGCAGTCTCCAGGGTTACACCGGGGAGCTGTTTTTT. Translation: CASSLQGYTGELFF.

In this sample, this clone turned up a few times. V is TRBV29-1 and J is TRBJ2-1; 11 bases are shared with TRBD2. Unmatched junction bases numbered 6, after V lost 8 bases and J lost 3 bases. CDR3 length: 14 amino acids. Germline V gene data show CDR1 as SQVTM and CDR2 as ANQGSEA. The CDR3 loop is CSSPGLADYNEQFF. CDR3 sequence (DNA): TGCAGCTCCCCGGGACTAGCGGACTACAATGAGCAGTTCTTC.

V gene TRBV7-9 combines with J gene TRBJ2-5; TRBD1 agrees at 9 bases. Germline trimming cut 6 bases from V and 5 bases from J; bases unmatched to any gene: 4. Germline V gene data show CDR1 as SEHNR and CDR2 as FQNEAQ (reference sequence). CDR3 length equals 13 residues. This CDR3 reads CASSNRGRETQYF. Written as DNA, the CDR3 is TGTGCCAGCAGTAACAGGGGGCGTGAGACCCAGTACTTC.

The rearrangement links TRBV29-1 to TRBJ1-1, with TRBD1 identical over 10 bases. Germline V gene data show CDR1 as SQVTM and CDR2 as ANQGSEA. J lost 5 bases, V lost 1 base, and 7 bases had no gene match. The CDR3 length is 15 residues. The CDR3 DNA follows: TGCAGCGTTGAAGGGGACGACAGGGGGCGGACTGAAGCTTTCTTT. Protein: CSVEGDDRGRTEAFF.

V gene TRBV27 combines with J gene TRBJ1-4; TRBD1 aligns across 8 bases. V lost 2 bases, J lost 5 bases, and 1 base stayed unmatched. This CDR3 comprises 14 residues. The V gene's germline CDR1 is MNHEY and CDR2 SMNVEV (reference sequence). This CDR3 is CASSLNRGNEKLFF. CDR3 bases: TGTGCCAGCAGTTTAAACAGGGGGAATGAAAAACTGTTTTTT.

The J gene is TRBJ2-7, the V gene TRBV11-1, with 7 bases lining up with TRBD2. J lost 5 bases, V lost 1 base, and 5 bases had no gene match. CDR3 length: 14 amino acids. Germline lookup yields CDR1 SGHAT and CDR2 FQDESV (reference sequence). CDR3 residues: CASSLVGRGNEQYF. As DNA, the CDR3 is TGTGCCAGCAGCTTAGTCGGGCGGGGGAACGAGCAGTACTTC.

The chain has TRBV3-1 (or the pseudogene TRBV3-2) and TRBJ2-1, with 8 bases fitting TRBD1. V gave up 6 bases and J gave up 14 bases; unmatched junction bases: 21. The CDR3 spans 16 residues. Germline CDR1 reads LGHDT; CDR2 reads YNNKEL (reference sequence). The CDR3 coding sequence is TGTGCCAGCAGACTTACCGGACAGGGCCGGACCACGAGGGAGTTCTTC. Translating it yields CASRLTGQGRTTREFF.

The table lists this clone with a few counts. The chain recombines TRBV11-1 with TRBJ2-1; D is unclear. This CDR3 is built from 13 residues. V gave up 1 base and J gave up 11 bases, with 12 bases separating them. CDR1 is SGHAT and CDR2 is FQDESV in the germline V gene (reference sequence). CDR3 loop: CASSLEYTSKQFF. CDR3 DNA sequence: TGTGCCAGCAGCTTAGAGTATACGAGTAAGCAGTTCTTC.